This entry lists 28 T cell receptor beta chains sequenced from one sample in a study of patients and donors after allogeneic stem cell transplantation. In TCRdb, the RT-PCR reads were re-called with MiXCR into one record per CDR3 protein. The sample contains approximately 200,000 distinct CDR3 sequences, around 40% of which appear only once. Material: blood, either unsorted or a sorted T cell fraction (not recorded which). The receptors shown here come from a human donor who was either an allogeneic HSCT recipient or a stem cell or donor lymphocyte infusion donor (not recorded which). It is not recorded whose cells these are; they may come from a transplant donor.

The table lists this clonotype with a few counts. The CDR3 protein is CASSPSQGNSPLHF. CDR3 bases: TGTGCCAGCTCACCCTCCCAGGGCAATTCACCCCTCCACTTT. The chain couples TRBV18 to TRBJ1-6; perhaps TRBD1 as D (5 bases). The germline V and J ends were trimmed by 3 bases and 7 bases, with 10 bases remaining between them. There are 14 residues in the CDR3. CDR1 is KGHSH and CDR2 is LQKENI in the germline V gene.

V gene TRBV12-3 or TRBV12-4 combines with J gene TRBJ1-2; the D gene is possibly TRBD1 (5 bases). V was cut by 7 bases and J by 3 bases, with 21 bases left in between. This CDR3 contains 16 residues. CDR3 nucleotides: TGTGCCAGCACCCCTAGGGCAGGGTCAAGTGACTATGGCTACACCTTC. It codes for CASTPRAGSSDYGYTF.

This clonotype was picked up a small number of times. V usage is TRBV20-1 and J usage is TRBJ2-1, with a tentative D call TRBD2 (6 bases). The CDR3 is made up of 12 amino acids. CDR1 is DFQATT, CDR2 SNEGSKA, per germline (reference sequence). V was cut by 5 bases and J by 3 bases, with 8 bases left in between. The CDR3 region is CSARDFYNEQFF. CDR3 bases: TGCAGTGCTCGGGACTTCTACAATGAGCAGTTCTTC.

This clonotype has just a few counts. This rearrangement joins TRBV30 to TRBJ1-6; D not certain. The CDR3 runs 14 residues. The ends were cut back, 2 bases at V and 9 bases at J, with 14 bases in the middle. In germline, CDR1 is GTSNPN, CDR2 SVGIG (reference sequence). CDR3 protein: CAWSPFSDLSPLHF. The DNA of the CDR3 is TGTGCCTGGAGTCCTTTTTCGGATCTTTCACCCCTCCACTTT.

This clonotype has more than one count but fewer than ten. This chain links TRBV27 with TRBJ1-6; no definite D call. Trimming took 3 bases from V and 6 from J, leaving 3 bases between them. Germline V gene data show CDR1 as MNHEY and CDR2 as SMNVEV (reference sequence). This CDR3 is 12 amino acids long. This CDR3 reads CASSLPNSPLHF. In nucleotides, the CDR3 is TGTGCCAGCAGTTTGCCTAATTCACCCCTCCACTTT.

This clonotype was observed a few times. The rearrangement links TRBV12-3 or TRBV12-4 to TRBJ1-1; D unclear. With 7 bases removed from V and 3 bases from J, the gap between germline ends came to 12 bases. The CDR3 spans 13 residues. The DNA of the CDR3 is TGTGCCAGCAACTTAAGTCCTTACACTGAAGCTTTCTTT. As protein: CASNLSPYTEAFF.

The sample holds a few counts of this clonotype. This chain connects TRBV10-3 to TRBJ1-1, with TRBD1 as a possible D gene (5 bases). Trimming pared 4 bases from V and 0 bases from J, leaving 9 bases between. Germline CDR1 ENHRY, CDR2 SYGVKD. CDR3 length: 14 residues. The CDR3 loop is CAISGQLMNTEAFF. As DNA, the CDR3 is TGTGCCATCAGTGGACAGCTCATGAACACTGAAGCTTTCTTT.

The genes are TRBV7-7 and TRBJ2-3, with 10 bases lining up with TRBD1. In germline, CDR1 is SSHAT, CDR2 FNYEAQ (reference sequence). With 5 bases clipped from V and 3 bases from J, the junction kept 5 bases outside the gene matches. The CDR3 is 15 amino acids. For the CDR3, the DNA is TGTGCCAGCAGCCCGGGACAGGGGTATACAGATACGCAGTATTTT. It codes for CASSPGQGYTDTQYF.

Many counts were recorded for this clonotype. This chain connects TRBV29-1 to TRBJ2-7, with 9 bases matching TRBD1. Germline CDR1 reads SQVTM; CDR2 reads ANQGSEA. With V trimmed by 6 bases and J by 3 bases, 9 bases remained unmatched. CDR3 length: 14 amino acids. CDR3: CSVVQTGGFYEQYF. The CDR3 DNA is TGCAGCGTGGTTCAGACAGGGGGATTCTACGAGCAGTACTTC.

This clonotype occurred a few times. V and J are TRBV11-2 and TRBJ1-5; D not certain. The ends were cut back, 1 base at V and 11 bases at J, with 12 bases in the middle. The CDR3 is 13 residues long. Germline lookup yields CDR1 SGHAT and CDR2 FQNNGV. In DNA, the CDR3 is TGTGCCAGCAGCTTAGGTCGGCATTTAGCCCAGCATTTT. It yields the protein CASSLGRHLAQHF.

This chain links TRBV3-1 with TRBJ2-2; D unclear. V lost 0 bases and J 4 bases, leaving 12 bases between the germline ends. In germline, CDR1 is LGHDT, CDR2 YNNKEL (reference sequence). The CDR3 is 16 residues long. CDR3 bases: TGTGCCAGCAGCCAAGATGGCGGCTACCCCACCGGGGAGCTGTTTTTT. Translation: CASSQDGGYPTGELFF.

The chain links TRBV5-1 to TRBJ1-6, with D possibly matching TRBD1 (5 bases). Germline CDR1 SGHRS, CDR2 YFSETQ. With 4 bases removed from V and 6 bases from J, the gap between germline ends came to 11 bases. The CDR3 runs 14 residues. CDR3 bases: TGCGCCAGCAGCCCGGGGACCCTTAATTCACCCCTCCACTTT. It yields the protein CASSPGTLNSPLHF.

V usage is TRBV10-2 and J usage is TRBJ2-1, with 13 nucleotides matching TRBD2. The CDR3 extends over 17 amino acids. Germline CDR1 and CDR2: WSHSY and SAAADI. The junction had 8 bases not matched to a gene; V was cut back by 5 bases and J by 4 bases. CDR3 coding DNA: TGCGCCAGCAGTTTCACTAGCGGGGGGGCATTGTACAATGAGCAGTTCTTC. Its translation: CASSFTSGGALYNEQFF.

The rearrangement uses TRBV28 and TRBJ1-1; no clear D gene. V lost 5 bases to trimming and J lost 2 bases, with 12 bases between them. CDR3 length: 14 residues. Germline values: CDR1 MDHEN, CDR2 SYDVKM. CDR3 bases: TGTGCCAGCAGTCCCGTACTTCGCAACACTGAAGCTTTCTTT. It is translated as CASSPVLRNTEAFF. Full variable domain (missing parts from reference TRBV28 and TRBJ1-1): DVKVTQSSRYLVKRTGEKVFLECVQDMDHENMFWYRQDPGLGLRLIYFSYDVKMKEKGDIPEGYSVSREKKERFSLILESASTNQTSMYLCASSPVLRNTEAFFGQGTRLTVV.

This clonotype was counted a few times. The V gene is TRBV10-3, the J gene TRBJ2-3, with 9 nucleotides matching TRBD1. Trimming took 6 bases from V and 3 from J; bases not matched to a gene: 10. Germline assignment: CDR1 ENHRY and CDR2 SYGVKD. The CDR3 spans 16 residues. The CDR3 loop is CAISRVGQGFTDTQYF. The CDR3 nucleotides read TGTGCCATCAGCCGCGTAGGACAGGGGTTTACAGATACGCAGTATTTT.

V usage is TRBV27 and J usage is TRBJ2-4; tentative D call: TRBD1 (6 bases). Germline assignment: CDR1 MNHEY and CDR2 SMNVEV (reference sequence). Trimming took off 4 bases at V and 1 base at J, with 14 bases between the two ends. The CDR3 has 16 residues. CDR3 DNA sequence: TGTGCCAGCAGTTCCTGGGGGCGTTCGGCCAAAAACATTCAGTACTTC. Translated: CASSSWGRSAKNIQYF.

The sample holds a few counts of this clonotype. The chain couples TRBV20-1 to TRBJ1-5; 7 nucleotides line up with TRBD1. V lost 5 bases, J lost 7 bases, and 8 bases stayed unmatched. Germline assignment: CDR1 DFQATT and CDR2 SNEGSKA (reference sequence). This CDR3 is 13 amino acids long. The CDR3 sequence: CSAQGEGRQPQHF. CDR3 coding DNA: TGCAGTGCTCAGGGGGAGGGGAGGCAGCCCCAGCATTTT.

The chain is built from TRBV5-1 and TRBJ1-2; 11 nucleotides agree with TRBD1. This CDR3 has 15 amino acids. From germline, CDR1 is SGHRS and CDR2 YFSETQ. V lost 1 base to trimming and J lost 6 bases; unmatched junction nucleotides: 5. CDR3 nucleotides: TGCGCCAGCAGCTTGCCCGGGACAGGGGGTGATGGCTACACCTTC. It encodes CASSLPGTGGDGYTF. Based on the CDR3 plus reference TRBV5-1 and TRBJ1-2, the full variable domain is KAGVTQTPRYLIKTRGQQVTLSCSPISGHRSVSWYQQTPGQGLQFLFEYFSETQRNKGNFPGRFSGRQFSNSRSEMNVSTLELGDSALYLCASSLPGTGGDGYTFGSGTRLTVV.

This clonotype was found many times. This chain uses TRBV7-2 with TRBJ1-1; TRBD1 is a possible D gene (5 bases). This CDR3 contains 13 residues. Germline values: CDR1 SGHTA, CDR2 FQGNSA. Deletions cut 5 bases from V and 1 base from J, with 8 bases between. The chain's CDR3 is CASSVDRNTEAFF. The CDR3 coding sequence is TGTGCCAGCAGCGTAGACAGGAACACTGAAGCTTTCTTT.

This chain links TRBV5-5 with TRBJ2-3; no definite D call. Germline CDR1 and CDR2: SGHKS and YYEKEE (reference sequence). There are 16 residues in the CDR3. Trimming pared 0 bases from V and 0 bases from J, leaving 11 bases between. The DNA of the CDR3 is TGTGCCAGCAGCTTGGATGGAAGGAGAAGCACAGATACGCAGTATTTT. Protein product: CASSLDGRRSTDTQYF.

This chain links TRBV20-1 with TRBJ1-2; D is undetermined. V was trimmed by 2 bases and J by 8 bases, leaving 21 bases between them. CDR3 length: 15 residues. From germline, CDR1 is DFQATT and CDR2 SNEGSKA (reference sequence). For the CDR3, the DNA is TGCAGTGCTAGACGACCGGGAACATTGAGAGGGGGCTACACCTTC. Translation gives CSARRPGTLRGGYTF.

This chain connects TRBV27 to TRBJ1-5; a possible D gene is TRBD1 (5 bases). The V gene's germline CDR1 is MNHEY and CDR2 SMNVEV (reference sequence). The CDR3 runs 13 residues. V was pared by 3 bases and J by 11 bases, with 14 bases between. Written as DNA, the CDR3 is TGTGCCAGCAGTTTCGGGGACTCGTGGTCCCAGCATTTT. It codes for CASSFGDSWSQHF.

This clonotype has more than one count but fewer than ten. This chain joins TRBV4-2 and TRBJ1-1; D may be TRBD1 (6 bases). The V end was cut by 3 bases, the J end by 6 bases, with 14 bases between. Germline CDR1 is LGHNA and CDR2 is YNFKEQ. The CDR3 is 14 residues long. The CDR3 DNA reads as TGTGCCAGCAGCCAGTCCACAGGGAGCGCTGAAGCTTTCTTT. Its translation: CASSQSTGSAEAFF.

The J gene is TRBJ1-5, the V gene TRBV12-3 or TRBV12-4; TRBD1 might be the D (6 bases). This CDR3 has 14 residues. With 6 bases removed from V and 4 bases from J, the gap between germline ends came to 13 bases. CDR3 sequence reads: CASSAGAANQPQHF. The CDR3, as DNA: TGTGCCAGCAGCGCAGGGGCGGCAAATCAGCCCCAGCATTTT.

The chain combines TRBV5-8 with TRBJ2-5, with D perhaps assigned TRBD1 or TRBD2 (5 bases each). The CDR3 totals 14 residues. Germline values: CDR1 SGHTS, CDR2 YDEGEE. Trimming removed 4 bases at V and 5 bases at J, with 15 bases between. DNA of the CDR3: TGTGCCAGCAGCCCGGTGGGGACCTGGGAGACCCAGTACTTC. Its translation: CASSPVGTWETQYF.

This chain connects TRBV4-3 to TRBJ2-3; TRBD2 is a possible D gene (5 bases). V gave up 0 bases and J gave up 4 bases, with 14 bases separating them. Germline values: CDR1 LGHNA, CDR2 YSLEER. This CDR3 region has 16 residues. The CDR3 reads CASSQDPGVSPDTQYF. CDR3 in DNA: TGCGCCAGCAGCCAAGACCCCGGGGTATCCCCAGATACGCAGTATTTT.

A single count supports this clonotype. The chain employs TRBV12-3 or TRBV12-4 and TRBJ2-4; D is ambiguous. The CDR3 sequence is 17 residues long. The V end was cut by 6 bases, the J end by 0 bases, with 18 bases between. Here the CDR3 DNA reads TGTGCCAGCAGCTTACGATTCACGCTTATAGCCAAAAACATTCAGTACTTC. This encodes CASSLRFTLIAKNIQYF.

This clonotype was seen a few times. V is TRBV20-1 and J is TRBJ1-5, with D possibly being TRBD1 (5 bases). This CDR3 has 13 amino acids. The V end lost 5 bases, the J end lost 1 base, and 9 bases lay between the germline ends. Germline loops: CDR1 DFQATT, CDR2 SNEGSKA (reference sequence). The DNA for the CDR3 is TGCAGTGCTTTCAGGGTAAGCAATCAGCCCCAGCATTTT. Protein: CSAFRVSNQPQHF.